These 22 T cell receptor beta chains originate from one sample sequenced in a study of post-analysis software for immune sequencing data. Study results and caveats: Compared with controls, patients had more of 4 to 6 TRBV segments, including TRBV5-6, TRBV5-1 and TRBV20-1.

These receptors are not linked to any known antigen. Unique-molecular-identifier-tagged TCR beta cDNA libraries were used. TCRdb itself ran the PCR reads through MiXCR, one entry per CDR3 protein. The data contain fewer than 850,000 distinct CDR3 sequences, about 27% of them singletons. Sequencing used blood. These TCRs come from a girl between 10 and 17 years old with multiple sclerosis.

The chain combines TRBV7-9 with TRBJ1-2; D is undetermined. Between the trimmed V and J ends, which lost 8 bases and 4 bases, there was a span of 14 bases. Germline-derived CDR1 and CDR2 are SEHNR and FQNEAQ (reference sequence). CDR3 size: 13 residues. The CDR3 spells CASSPGTRYGYTF. The CDR3 DNA reads TGTGCCAGCTCCCCTGGCACCCGCTATGGCTACACCTTC.

The chain is built from TRBV20-1 and TRBJ2-5, with TRBD1 matching 7 bases. With 0 bases clipped from V and 5 bases from J, the junction kept 15 bases outside the gene matches. The CDR3 length is 17 residues. Germline CDR1 and CDR2: DFQATT and SNEGSKA (reference sequence). DNA for the CDR3: TGCAGTGCTAGAGACCGCGCCGGGACAGAACACTTCGAGACCCAGTACTTC. Amino acids: CSARDRAGTEHFETQYF.

This clonotype was observed a few times. The genes are TRBV9 and TRBJ2-1; TRBD2 matches 14 bases. Trimming removed 8 bases from V and 5 bases from J; junction bases left unmatched: 3. CDR3 length: 14 amino acids. CDR1 and CDR2 (germline): SGDLS, YYNGEE. CDR3 sequence reads: CASGTSGSHNEQFF. The CDR3 DNA reads as TGTGCCAGTGGGACTAGCGGGAGCCACAATGAGCAGTTCTTC.

The genes are TRBV28 and TRBJ2-1; the D gene could be TRBD1 or TRBD2 (5 bases each). This CDR3 is built from 16 residues. The germline gives CDR1 MDHEN, CDR2 SYDVKM. V gave up 5 bases and J gave up 3 bases, with 17 bases separating them. The CDR3 nucleotides read TGTGCCAGCAGTCCCGGGGCGGCGTGGGGCTACAATGAGCAGTTCTTC. It is translated as CASSPGAAWGYNEQFF.

CDR3 in amino acids: CASSSGHRSPTRQYF. Written as DNA, the CDR3 is TGTGCCAGCAGTTCCGGTCACAGGTCACCTACGAGGCAGTACTTC. The V and J genes are TRBV6-5 and TRBJ2-4; perhaps TRBD1 as D (5 bases). CDR1 and CDR2 (germline): MNHEY, SVGAGI. The ends were cut back, 4 bases at V and 13 bases at J, with 23 bases in the middle. The CDR3 runs to 15 residues.

The V and J genes are TRBV7-7 and TRBJ2-2; D gene uncertain. V was pared by 10 bases and J by 7 bases, with 16 bases between. CDR1 is SSHAT, CDR2 FNYEAQ, per germline (reference sequence). The CDR3 is made up of 13 amino acids. The DNA of the CDR3 is TGTGCCACCAAGGAAGAGACTCACGGGGAGCTGTTTTTT. Translation: CATKEETHGELFF. Using reference TRBV7-7 and TRBJ2-2 for the parts outside the CDR3, the full variable domain is GAGVSQSPRYKVTKRGQDVTLRCDPISSHATLYWYQQALGQGPEFLTYFNYEAQPDKSGLPSDRFSAERPEGSISTLTIQRTEQRDSAMYRCATKEETHGELFFGEGSRLTVL.

This clonotype was detected many times. The chain employs TRBV20-1 and TRBJ2-1; D gene uncertain. Germline CDR1 is DFQATT and CDR2 is SNEGSKA (reference sequence). V dropped 3 bases and J dropped 6 bases, with 9 bases sitting between them. The CDR3 consists of 12 residues. CDR3 DNA: TGCAGTGCTAGCCCCCCTAGCAATGAGCAGTTCTTC. Translating gives CSASPPSNEQFF.

The chain recombines TRBV20-1 with TRBJ1-5; the D gene is possibly TRBD1 (6 bases). CDR1 DFQATT and CDR2 SNEGSKA come from the germline V gene (reference sequence). CDR3 size: 16 residues. With 6 bases removed from V and 1 base from J, the gap between germline ends came to 19 bases. CDR3: CSANAEGGWSNQPQHF. CDR3 bases: TGCAGTGCAAACGCGGAGGGGGGCTGGAGCAATCAGCCCCAGCATTTT.

The chain combines TRBV6-1 with TRBJ1-2; D gene ambiguous. Germline CDR1 and CDR2: MNHNS and SASEGT. V was shortened by 6 bases and J by 3 bases, with 29 bases between the two germline ends. There are 19 residues in the CDR3. The CDR3 DNA is TGTGCCAGCAGCCGCCGGCCCGGTCCAGGACCCCATTCAGACTATGGCTACACCTTC. Its translation: CASSRRPGPGPHSDYGYTF.

The J gene is TRBJ1-2, the V gene TRBV27, with a possible D match to TRBD1 (6 bases). Between the trimmed V and J ends, which lost 10 bases and 3 bases, there was a span of 15 bases. Germline-derived CDR1 and CDR2 are MNHEY and SMNVEV (reference sequence). The CDR3 has 13 amino acids. Here the CDR3 DNA reads TGTGCCACCAGACGGGGACAATACTATGGCTACACCTTC. This translates into CATRRGQYYGYTF.

The sample holds one count of this clonotype. V and J are TRBV7-9 and TRBJ1-4, with 10 bases aligning to TRBD1. Losses at the gene ends were 5 bases for V and 8 bases for J; bases not matched to a gene: 5. Germline assignment: CDR1 SEHNR and CDR2 FQNEAQ (reference sequence). This CDR3 contains 14 residues. The CDR3 reads CASSRDRGVEKLFF. Written as DNA, the CDR3 is TGTGCCAGCAGCCGGGACAGGGGCGTAGAAAAACTGTTTTTT.

A word on this clonotype: One end of the junction fails to match germline, which may point to a read error. V is TRBV20-1 and J is TRBJ1-5; D perhaps matches TRBD1 (6 bases). Germline CDR1 reads DFQATT; CDR2 reads SNEGSKA (reference sequence). The CDR3 covers 19 residues. CDR3 region: CSAATGYEIGGPDNQPQHF. CDR3 DNA sequence: TGCAGTGCTGCAACCGGATACGAAATCGGGGGGCCAGACAATCAACCCCAGCATTTT.

The CDR3 nucleotides read TGCGCCAGCAAAGACACAGGGACATCCACCGGGGAGCTGTTTTTT. Translation gives CASKDTGTSTGELFF. The rearrangement links TRBV5-1 to TRBJ2-2; weak D call: TRBD1 (6 bases). This CDR3 contains 15 residues. Looked up from germline, CDR1 is SGHRS and CDR2 is YFSETQ. Deletions cut 6 bases from V and 4 bases from J, with 16 bases between.

This clonotype showed up just a few times. The V call is TRBV28, the J call TRBJ1-2; TRBD1 might be the D (6 bases). The length of the CDR3 is 13 residues. The germline V and J ends were trimmed by 4 bases and 4 bases, with 10 bases remaining between them. Germline loops: CDR1 MDHEN, CDR2 SYDVKM. The CDR3 region is CASSWDTSYGYTF. Written as DNA, the CDR3 is TGTGCCAGCAGTTGGGACACCTCCTATGGCTACACCTTC.

This clonotype came up a few times. V usage is TRBV5-6 and J usage is TRBJ2-3; 7 positions agree with TRBD1. V shed 0 bases, J shed 4 bases, and the junction held 5 bases outside the gene matches. Looked up from germline, CDR1 is SGHDT and CDR2 is YYEEEE. The CDR3 runs 15 residues. DNA of the CDR3: TGTGCCAGCAGCTTGGTGACAGGGAACGCAGATACGCAGTATTTT. As protein: CASSLVTGNADTQYF.

The chain is built from TRBV5-5 and TRBJ2-5, with TRBD2 matching over 8 bases. V trimming: 4 bases; J trimming: 5 bases; junction bases outside the gene matches: 7. The CDR3 has 14 residues. Per germline, CDR1 SGHKS and CDR2 YYEKEE (reference sequence). CDR3 DNA sequence: TGTGCCAGCAGCCCGGGAGGGCGGGAGGAGACCCAGTACTTC. Its protein product is CASSPGGREETQYF.

The rearrangement links TRBV3-1 to TRBJ1-1; no reliable D call. Germline V lookup: CDR1 LGHDT, CDR2 YNNKEL (reference sequence). The length of the CDR3 is 14 residues. Trimming removed 4 bases at V and 4 bases at J, with 13 bases between. The CDR3 loop is CASSRPARGTEAFF. CDR3 nucleotides: TGTGCCAGCAGCCGGCCGGCCCGAGGCACTGAAGCTTTCTTT.

CDR3 bases: TGTGCCAGCAGCGACCGGGGCCGGGGAGCCAAAAACATTCAGTACTTC. It is translated as CASSDRGRGAKNIQYF. The chain is built from TRBV10-3 and TRBJ2-4; D tentatively fits TRBD1 or TRBD2 (5 bases each). The germline gives CDR1 ENHRY, CDR2 SYGVKD. CDR3 length: 16 amino acids. Between the trimmed V and J ends, which lost 10 bases and 0 bases, there was a span of 19 bases.

This rearrangement joins TRBV19 to TRBJ1-2; perhaps TRBD1 as D (5 bases). Germline CDR1 reads LNHDA; CDR2 reads SQIVND (reference sequence). Trimming removed 7 bases at V and 1 base at J, with 10 bases between. CDR3 length equals 13 residues. The CDR3 protein is CASTRGDNYGYTF. The CDR3 DNA is TGTGCCAGTACGAGGGGAGATAACTATGGCTACACCTTC. The full variable domain, its missing parts supplied by reference TRBV19 and TRBJ1-2, is DGGITQSPKYLFRKEGQNVTLSCEQNLNHDAMYWYRQDPGQGLRLIYYSQIVNDFQKGDIAEGYSVSREKKESFPLTVTSAQKNPTAFYLCASTRGDNYGYTFGSGTRLTVV.

The chain couples TRBV5-1 to TRBJ2-4; perhaps TRBD1 as D (5 bases). This CDR3 spans 15 amino acids. Trimming pared 2 bases from V and 7 bases from J, leaving 16 bases between. CDR1 is SGHRS and CDR2 is YFSETQ in the germline V gene. The CDR3 nucleotides read TGCGCCAGCAGCTTTTGGGGCAGCTTGGGGAACATTCAGTACTTC. Translating it yields CASSFWGSLGNIQYF. The variable domain in full, completed from reference TRBV5-1 and TRBJ2-4, reads KAGVTQTPRYLIKTRGQQVTLSCSPISGHRSVSWYQQTPGQGLQFLFEYFSETQRNKGNFPGRFSGRQFSNSRSEMNVSTLELGDSALYLCASSFWGSLGNIQYFGAGTRLSVL.

The chain uses TRBV6-5 and TRBJ1-6; tentative D call: TRBD1 (5 bases). The germline gives CDR1 MNHEY, CDR2 SVGAGI. The CDR3 runs 14 residues. The ends were cut back, 6 bases at V and 4 bases at J, with 10 bases in the middle. The CDR3 nucleotides read TGTGCCAGCAGCAGGGTCCTATATAATTCACCCCTCCACTTT. As protein: CASSRVLYNSPLHF.

The chain is built from TRBV28 and TRBJ1-5; a weak D match, TRBD1 (5 bases). This CDR3 contains 13 residues. The V gene lost 8 bases and the J gene lost 6 bases, with 14 bases spanning the gap. Germline V lookup: CDR1 MDHEN, CDR2 SYDVKM. CDR3 loop: CASSRGRGQPQHF. CDR3 in DNA: TGTGCCAGCTCACGGGGACGCGGTCAGCCCCAGCATTTT.